Below, 4 T cell receptor beta chains from the same sample are listed, as sequenced in a study of blood T cell repertoires in COVID-19 (dated by TCRdb to the early 2020s). The library was produced with the immunoSEQ multiplex PCR assay. TCRdb's version of the immuneACCESS table is confined to in-frame rearrangements and falls short of the full clone set. An unresolved V gene accounts for under half of the shortfall where checked; the remainder is of unknown origin. This sample comprises hundreds of thousands of clones, roughly 89% of them detected only once. The top ten constitute under 1.1% of the sample. Sequences were obtained from peripheral blood. Every receptor here comes from a woman between 40 and 50 years old with COVID-19, enrolled during active disease.

V gene TRBV18 combines with J gene TRBJ2-3; D may be TRBD2 (5 bases). V lost 1 base to trimming and J lost 1 base, with 18 bases between them. The CDR3 is made up of 18 amino acids. Germline-derived CDR1 and CDR2 are KGHSH and LQKENI. The CDR3 nucleotides read TGTGCCAGCTCACCACTGGAGGCAGTCTCGAAGGGCACAGATACGCAGTATTTT. Amino acid sequence: CASSPLEAVSKGTDTQYF.

This chain uses TRBV5-8 with TRBJ2-5; TRBD2 is a possible D gene (7 bases). This CDR3 spans 13 amino acids. V lost 3 bases and J lost 13, with 19 bases in between. Germline values: CDR1 SGHTS, CDR2 YDEGEE. The CDR3 loop is CASSSDGGAVVYF. CDR3 in DNA: TGTGCCAGCAGCTCGGATGGGGGGGCTGTTGTGTACTTC.

The rearrangement uses TRBV2 and TRBJ1-4, with 7 bases aligning to TRBD1. This CDR3 spans 19 amino acids. With 2 bases clipped from V and 11 bases from J, the junction kept 23 bases outside the gene matches. CDR1 SNHLY and CDR2 FYNNEI come from the germline V gene. CDR3 in DNA: TGTGCCAGCAGTGAAAGGGGGCTGGTTCTGGGGTCAATGAGCGTCAAACTGTTTTTT. Amino acids: CASSERGLVLGSMSVKLFF. Supplemented by reference TRBV2 and TRBJ1-4, the full variable domain reads EPEVTQTPSHQVTQMGQEVILRCVPISNHLYFYWYRQILGQKVEFLVSFYNNEISEKSEIFDDQFSVERPDGSNFTLKIRSTKLEDSAMYFCASSERGLVLGSMSVKLFFGSGTQLSVL.

This chain connects TRBV29-1 to TRBJ2-2; D not certain. Germline assignment: CDR1 SQVTM and CDR2 ANQGSEA. V was clipped by 7 bases and J by 1 base, with 7 bases between them. CDR3 length equals 12 residues. The CDR3: CSGAWNTGELFF. CDR3 nucleotides: TGCAGCGGGGCCTGGAACACCGGGGAGCTGTTTTTT.